This T cell receptor beta chain appears in the sequencing data of a study of cytomegalovirus exposure and HLA in healthy donors. PCR involved 60 Vbeta and 13 Jbeta primers. Measured with immunoSEQ multiplex PCR; TCRdb has only the in-frame clones, and not every one. Across about 54,000 clones, the top ten clones capture approximately 6.9% of the sample. Looked up from germline, CDR1 is MNHNY and CDR2 is SVGAGI (reference sequence). There are 11 residues in the CDR3. V dropped 0 bases and J dropped 10 bases, with 4 bases sitting between them. This clonotype was sampled from a woman in her forties in good health and CMV-seronegative. This chain joins TRBV6-6 and TRBJ1-3; D is unresolved. Sequencing was performed on PBMCs. CDR3 loop: CASSYSGTIYF. The CDR3, as DNA: TGTGCCAGCAGTTACTCCGGGACCATATATTTT.